This is a list of T cell receptor beta chains from one sample in a study of molecular identifiers for immune sequencing clone quantification. Each CDR3 protein is one row after TCRdb ran MiXCR on the PCR reads. The sample yields 90,000 or so distinct CDR3 sequences, about 21% seen once. The sample taken for sequencing was naive CD8+ T cells from blood, with Jurkat cell RNA spiked in. The receptor set was obtained from a human donor in good health. Some libraries in this study had Jurkat cell RNA spiked in. CDR3s include the opening cysteine and the closing phenylalanine or tryptophan. D genes are given only for firm matches. The size field is filled for only some rows; it gives once, few, many or a size class.

TRBJ1-1 | NA | NA | TRBV12-3/TRBV12-4 | TGTGCCAGCAGTTTTTCAGGGATCACTGAAGCTTTCTTT | CASSFSGITEAFF
TRBJ2-7 | NA | TRBD2 | TRBV6-6 | TGTGCCAGCCAAGCGGGAGCGGGCTACGAGCAGTACTTC | CASQAGAGYEQYF
TRBJ2-2 | NA | NA | TRBV18 | TGTGCCAGCTCACCCACGAGGACACTGAACACCGGGGAGCTGTTTTTT | CASSPTRTLNTGELFF
TRBJ2-7 | many | NA | TRBV10-1 | TGCGCCAGCAGCACCAAACTCAGGGACGAGCAGTACTTC | CASSTKLRDEQYF
TRBJ2-7 | many | TRBD2 | TRBV5-6 | TGTGCCAGCAGCTTGTCGGGACTAGCTCCGGAGCAGTACTTC | CASSLSGLAPEQYF
TRBJ2-7 | NA | NA | TRBV20-1 | TGCAGTGCTAGAGACCAAAGACTGCACCTCATCTACGAGCAGTACTTC | CSARDQRLHLIYEQYF
TRBJ1-2 | many | TRBD1 | TRBV5-6 | TGTGCCAGCAGCTTGGTATTGTTCAGGGACAGCAACTATGGCTACACCTTC | CASSLVLFRDSNYGYTF
TRBJ2-7 | NA | TRBD2 | TRBV29-1 | TGCAGCGTTGAACCAGCGGGAGGGTACGAGCAGTACTTC | CSVEPAGGYEQYF
TRBJ1-1 | NA | TRBD1 | TRBV28 | TGTGCCAGCAGTCTCCTCGGGGGACAGGGGGCTTACACTGAAGCTTTCTTT | CASSLLGGQGAYTEAFF
TRBJ2-7 | many | TRBD1 | TRBV5-6 | TGTGCCAGCAGCCCACCGGACAGGGCCTACGAGCAGTACTTC | CASSPPDRAYEQYF
TRBJ1-1 | many | TRBD1 | TRBV7-9 | TGTGCCAGCAGCTTAGCCGGACAGGGGGCCGTCTCGTGGTACACTGAAGCTTTCTTT | CASSLAGQGAVSWYTEAFF
TRBJ2-5 | NA | NA | TRBV13 | TGTGCCAGCAGCTTAGTAGTTGTGGGAACCCAGTACTTC | CASSLVVVGTQYF
TRBJ1-2 | NA | NA | TRBV3-1 | TGTGCCAGCAGCCAAGTCTCACAGGGAAAGCTGACTAACTATGGCTACACCTTC | CASSQVSQGKLTNYGYTF
TRBJ2-7 | many | NA | TRBV6-5 | TGTGCCAGCAGTTACTCGTTTGGGGATGAGCAGTACTTC | CASSYSFGDEQYF
TRBJ1-1 | few | NA | TRBV7-9 | TGTGCCAGCAGCTTTTCCCAGGGTGGGAACACTGAAGCTTTCTTT | CASSFSQGGNTEAFF